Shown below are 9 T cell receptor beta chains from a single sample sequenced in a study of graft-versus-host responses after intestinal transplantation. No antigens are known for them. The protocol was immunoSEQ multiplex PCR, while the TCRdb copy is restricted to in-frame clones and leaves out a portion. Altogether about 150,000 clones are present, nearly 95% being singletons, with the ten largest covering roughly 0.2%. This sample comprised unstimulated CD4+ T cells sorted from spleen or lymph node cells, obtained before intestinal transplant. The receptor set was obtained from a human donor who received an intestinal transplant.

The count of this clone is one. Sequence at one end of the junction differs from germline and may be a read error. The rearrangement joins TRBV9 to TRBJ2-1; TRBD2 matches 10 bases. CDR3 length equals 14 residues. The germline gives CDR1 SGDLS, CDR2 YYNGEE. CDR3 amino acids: CAGSLAGAYNEQFF. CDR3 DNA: TGTGCCGGCAGTCTAGCGGGAGCCTACAATGAGCAGTTCTTC.

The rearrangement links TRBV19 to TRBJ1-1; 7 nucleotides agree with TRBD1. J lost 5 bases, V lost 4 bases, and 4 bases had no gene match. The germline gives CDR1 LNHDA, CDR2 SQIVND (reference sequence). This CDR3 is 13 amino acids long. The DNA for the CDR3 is TGTGCCAGTAGTACGACAGGGACGACTGAAGCTTTCTTT. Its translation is CASSTTGTTEAFF.

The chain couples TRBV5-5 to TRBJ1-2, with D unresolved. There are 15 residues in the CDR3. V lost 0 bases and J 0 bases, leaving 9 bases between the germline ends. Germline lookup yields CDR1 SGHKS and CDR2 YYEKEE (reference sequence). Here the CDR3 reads CASSLEGNTNYGYTF. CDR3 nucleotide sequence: TGTGCCAGCAGCTTGGAGGGAAATACTAACTATGGCTACACCTTC.

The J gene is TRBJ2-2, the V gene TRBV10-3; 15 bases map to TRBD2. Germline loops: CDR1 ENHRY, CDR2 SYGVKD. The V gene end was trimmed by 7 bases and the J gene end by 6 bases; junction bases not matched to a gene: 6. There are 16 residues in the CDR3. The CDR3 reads CAITSGLAGGAGELFF. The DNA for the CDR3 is TGTGCCATCACCTCCGGACTAGCGGGAGGGGCCGGGGAGCTGTTTTTT.

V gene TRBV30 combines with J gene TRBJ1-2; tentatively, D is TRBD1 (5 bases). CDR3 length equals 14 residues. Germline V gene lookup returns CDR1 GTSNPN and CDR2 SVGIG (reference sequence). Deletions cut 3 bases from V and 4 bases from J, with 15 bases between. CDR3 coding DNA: TGTGCCTGGAGACGGCTGACAGCTCTCTATGGCTACACCTTC. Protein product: CAWRRLTALYGYTF.

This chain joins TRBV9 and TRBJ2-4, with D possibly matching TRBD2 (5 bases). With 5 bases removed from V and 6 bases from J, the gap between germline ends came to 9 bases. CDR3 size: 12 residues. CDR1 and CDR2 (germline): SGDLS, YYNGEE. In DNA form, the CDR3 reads TGTGCCAGCAGTAGGAGCGGAAACATTCAGTACTTC. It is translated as CASSRSGNIQYF.

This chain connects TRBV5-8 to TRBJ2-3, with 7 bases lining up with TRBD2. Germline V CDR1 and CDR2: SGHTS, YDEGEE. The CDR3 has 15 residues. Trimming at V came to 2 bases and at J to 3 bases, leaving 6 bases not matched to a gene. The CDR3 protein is CASSFFLAVTDTQYF. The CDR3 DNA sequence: TGTGCCAGCAGCTTTTTCCTAGCGGTTACAGATACGCAGTATTTT. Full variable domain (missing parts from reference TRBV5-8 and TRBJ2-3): EAGVTQSPTHLIKTRGQQATLRCSPISGHTSVYWYQQALGLGLQFLLWYDEGEERNRGNFPPRFSGRQFPNYSSELNVNALELEDSALYLCASSFFLAVTDTQYFGPGTRLTVL.

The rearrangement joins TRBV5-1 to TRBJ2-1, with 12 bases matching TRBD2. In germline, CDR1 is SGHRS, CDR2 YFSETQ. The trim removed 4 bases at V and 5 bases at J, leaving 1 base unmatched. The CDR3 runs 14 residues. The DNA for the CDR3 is TGCGCCAGCAGCAGGACTAGCGGGAACAATGAGCAGTTCTTC. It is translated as CASSRTSGNNEQFF.

The CDR3 nucleotides are TGTGCCAGCAGTTTAAGTGGGCGTTTTGGGGACGAGCAGTACTTC. It specifies CASSLSGRFGDEQYF. The rearrangement links TRBV28 to TRBJ2-7; D gene uncertain. Germline values: CDR1 MDHEN, CDR2 SYDVKM. With 2 bases removed from V and 5 bases from J, the gap between germline ends came to 16 bases. This CDR3 has 15 residues. The variable domain in full, completed from reference TRBV28 and TRBJ2-7, reads DVKVTQSSRYLVKRTGEKVFLECVQDMDHENMFWYRQDPGLGLRLIYFSYDVKMKEKGDIPEGYSVSREKKERFSLILESASTNQTSMYLCASSLSGRFGDEQYFGPGTRLTVT.